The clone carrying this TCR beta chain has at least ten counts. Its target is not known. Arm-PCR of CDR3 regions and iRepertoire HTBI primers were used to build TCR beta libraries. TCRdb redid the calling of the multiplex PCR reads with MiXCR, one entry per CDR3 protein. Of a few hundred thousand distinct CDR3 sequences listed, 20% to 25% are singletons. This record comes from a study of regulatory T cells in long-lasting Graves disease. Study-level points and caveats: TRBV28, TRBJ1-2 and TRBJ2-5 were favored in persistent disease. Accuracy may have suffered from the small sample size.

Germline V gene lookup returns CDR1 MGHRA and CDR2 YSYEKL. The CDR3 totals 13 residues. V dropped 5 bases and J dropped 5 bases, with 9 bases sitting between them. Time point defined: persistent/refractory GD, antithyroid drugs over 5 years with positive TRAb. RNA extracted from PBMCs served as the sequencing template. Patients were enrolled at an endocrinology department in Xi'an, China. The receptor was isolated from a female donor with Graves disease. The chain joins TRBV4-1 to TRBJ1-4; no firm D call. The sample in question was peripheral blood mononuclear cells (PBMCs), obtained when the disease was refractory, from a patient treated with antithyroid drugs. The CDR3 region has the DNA TGCGCCAGCAGCTCTACGGAGAATGAAAAACTGTTTTTT. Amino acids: CASSSTENEKLFF.